Below are 19 T cell receptor beta chains sequenced from a single sample in a study of blood T cell repertoires in COVID-19. The method was immunoSEQ multiplex PCR; TCRdb's version includes in-frame clones alone and lacks a portion of them. The sample includes about 120,000 clones, approximately 85% of them seen just once. The sample comprised peripheral blood. These receptors were obtained from a man aged 35-49 years with acute or convalescent COVID-19.

Turning to this clone: At one of its ends the junction is not consistent with the germline gene, which may arise from a read error. The chain is built from TRBV7-7 and TRBJ2-1; 9 bases map to TRBD2. The CDR3 length is 16 residues. Germline V gives CDR1 SSHAT, CDR2 FNYEAQ (reference sequence). Here the CDR3 reads CASSQRLADSYNEQFF. In nucleotides, the CDR3 is TGTGCTAGCAGCCAACGACTAGCGGACTCCTACAATGAGCAGTTCTTC.

The chain uses TRBV6-5 and TRBJ1-2; 8 bases are a match to TRBD1. The CDR3 is made up of 13 amino acids. The J segment lost 6 bases and the V segment lost 5 bases, leaving 5 bases of the junction unmatched. From germline, CDR1 is MNHEY and CDR2 SVGAGI. In nucleotides, the CDR3 is TGTGCCAGCAGTCCCTGGACAGGGAATGGCTACACCTTC. This translates into CASSPWTGNGYTF.

The V call is TRBV6-1, the J call TRBJ1-6; a weak D match, TRBD1 (6 bases). This CDR3 is built from 13 residues. Trimming removed 3 bases at V and 8 bases at J, with 8 bases between. Germline CDR1 and CDR2: MNHNS and SASEGT. The CDR3 protein is CASSDRGYSPLHF. The CDR3 DNA reads as TGTGCCAGCAGTGACAGGGGTTATTCACCCCTCCACTTT.

The chain joins TRBV6-1 to TRBJ2-7, with TRBD2 matching 12 bases. Germline assignment: CDR1 MNHNS and CDR2 SASEGT. The length of the CDR3 is 17 residues. The V and J ends lost 0 bases and 4 bases, in that order; junction bases with no gene match: 7. CDR3 amino acids: CASSEAPGLAGMYEQYF. CDR3 bases: TGTGCCAGCAGTGAAGCCCCAGGACTAGCGGGAATGTACGAGCAGTACTTC.

The CDR3 coding sequence is TGTGCCAGCAGTTTATCCACAGGATCATCGAATTCACCCCTCCACTTT. Its translation: CASSLSTGSSNSPLHF. J is TRBJ1-6 and V is TRBV28, with a tentative D call TRBD1 (5 bases). Germline assignment: CDR1 MDHEN and CDR2 SYDVKM. Trimming took 1 base from V and 7 from J, leaving 14 bases between them. The CDR3 has 16 amino acids. Together with reference TRBV28 and TRBJ1-6, the CDR3 gives the full variable domain: DVKVTQSSRYLVKRTGEKVFLECVQDMDHENMFWYRQDPGLGLRLIYFSYDVKMKEKGDIPEGYSVSREKKERFSLILESASTNQTSMYLCASSLSTGSSNSPLHFGNGTRLTVT.

This chain joins TRBV5-4 and TRBJ2-1, with D unclear. The V gene lost 1 base and the J gene lost 4 bases, with 6 bases spanning the gap. This CDR3 contains 13 residues. Germline values: CDR1 SGHNT, CDR2 YYREEE (reference sequence). CDR3: CASSLSQYNEQFF. The CDR3, as DNA: TGTGCCAGCAGCTTGAGCCAATACAATGAGCAGTTCTTC.

V gene TRBV3-1 (or the pseudogene TRBV3-2) combines with J gene TRBJ1-5; 7 nucleotides match TRBD1. J was trimmed by 7 bases and V by 5 bases; bases with no gene match: 5. CDR3 length: 13 amino acids. CDR1 and CDR2 (germline): LGHDT, YNNKEL (reference sequence). CDR3 loop: CASSDRVGQPQHF. The CDR3 DNA reads TGTGCCAGCAGCGACAGGGTCGGACAGCCCCAGCATTTT.

The chain recombines TRBV6-5 with TRBJ2-1, with D perhaps TRBD1 (6 bases). There are 14 residues in the CDR3. The V end lost 2 bases, the J end lost 4 bases, and 9 bases lay between the germline ends. Germline V gene lookup returns CDR1 MNHEY and CDR2 SVGAGI. The CDR3 sequence: CASSYGTLYNEQFF. DNA for the CDR3: TGTGCCAGCAGTTACGGGACACTTTACAATGAGCAGTTCTTC.

The chain couples TRBV9 to TRBJ2-1; D is undetermined. Germline CDR1 is SGDLS and CDR2 is YYNGEE. Trimming cost V 0 bases and J 8 bases, with 15 bases left between them. This CDR3 contains 15 residues. The CDR3 here is CASSVGPETFDEQFF. CDR3 nucleotide sequence: TGTGCCAGCAGCGTAGGGCCAGAAACCTTCGATGAGCAGTTCTTC.

The V call is TRBV28, the J call TRBJ1-2; D gene uncertain. This CDR3 comprises 14 residues. Germline V lookup: CDR1 MDHEN, CDR2 SYDVKM. V shed 2 bases and J shed 6 bases, with 13 bases lying between them. The CDR3 sequence is CASSLGTVGHGYTF. The CDR3 bases are TGTGCCAGCAGTTTAGGAACAGTCGGTCATGGCTACACCTTC.

This rearrangement joins TRBV9 to TRBJ1-1; unclear D gene. This CDR3 has 14 residues. Trimming removed 4 bases from V and 1 base from J, with 11 bases in between. Germline loops: CDR1 SGDLS, CDR2 YYNGEE. CDR3 in DNA: TGTGCCAGCAGCTCTCAGGTCGGGAACACTGAAGCTTTCTTT. This codes for CASSSQVGNTEAFF.

This sequence joins TRBV18 and TRBJ1-2; TRBD1 is a possible D gene (5 bases). With 6 bases removed from V and 7 bases from J, the gap between germline ends came to 21 bases. Germline V lookup: CDR1 KGHSH, CDR2 LQKENI. This CDR3 region has 15 residues. CDR3 DNA sequence: TGTGCCAGCTCTCCAATTGACGCGGGGCCGGGTGGCTACACCTTC. It encodes CASSPIDAGPGGYTF.

This clone was seen a few times. The chain has TRBV10-2 and TRBJ1-1; D ambiguous. Trimming took 3 bases from V and 4 from J, leaving 18 bases between them. Germline V gene data show CDR1 as WSHSY and CDR2 as SAAADI. The CDR3 loop spans 16 amino acids. CDR3 coding DNA: TGCGCCAGCAGTGATATACGATCCGGGTGGAGCACTGAAGCTTTCTTT. It encodes CASSDIRSGWSTEAFF.

The chain employs TRBV29-1 and TRBJ2-1; no firm D call. V lost 0 bases and J lost 6, with 9 bases in between. The CDR3 extends over 13 amino acids. Germline V gives CDR1 SQVTM, CDR2 ANQGSEA. The CDR3 coding sequence is TGCAGCGTTGAAGAGTATCTGGCCAATGAGCAGTTCTTC. This gives the protein CSVEEYLANEQFF.

This chain uses TRBV28 with TRBJ2-2; D may be TRBD2 (5 bases). The germline gives CDR1 MDHEN, CDR2 SYDVKM. CDR3 length equals 16 residues. V was clipped by 6 bases and J by 0 bases, with 14 bases between them. The CDR3 nucleotides read TGTGCCAGCAGACTAAGCGGTCCCGCGAACACCGGGGAGCTGTTTTTT. This codes for CASRLSGPANTGELFF.

The CDR3, as DNA: TGCAGCGTTGTACTAGGGAGACCCCAAGAGACCCAGTACTTC. Translated: CSVVLGRPQETQYF. This chain connects TRBV29-1 to TRBJ2-5; perhaps TRBD2 as D (5 bases). The germline gives CDR1 SQVTM, CDR2 ANQGSEA. Trimming took off 4 bases at V and 1 base at J, with 13 bases between the two ends. The CDR3 has 14 residues.

The chain employs TRBV18 and TRBJ2-7; no clear D gene. This CDR3 has 12 amino acids. The V gene lost 4 bases and the J gene lost 7 bases, with 11 bases spanning the gap. Germline lookup yields CDR1 KGHSH and CDR2 LQKENI. CDR3 region: CASSRPRREQYF. The CDR3 DNA sequence: TGTGCCAGCTCACGCCCTAGGCGGGAGCAGTACTTC.

The rearrangement joins TRBV6-4 to TRBJ2-2; TRBD2 matches at 7 bases. The CDR3 loop spans 15 amino acids. Germline CDR1 reads MRHNA; CDR2 reads SNTAGT. J gave up 6 bases and V 4 bases, and 8 bases lay outside the gene matches. The CDR3 loop is CASSALAGESGELFF. The CDR3 coding sequence is TGTGCCAGCAGTGCCCTCGCGGGAGAATCCGGGGAGCTGTTTTTT.

The chain has TRBV5-6 and TRBJ2-2; a possible D gene is TRBD2 (5 bases). From germline, CDR1 is SGHDT and CDR2 YYEEEE. CDR3 size: 15 residues. The V end lost 0 bases, the J end lost 2 bases, and 8 bases lay between the germline ends. This CDR3 reads CASSLGGGNTGELFF. The CDR3 nucleotides read TGTGCCAGCAGCTTGGGAGGAGGCAACACCGGGGAGCTGTTTTTT.